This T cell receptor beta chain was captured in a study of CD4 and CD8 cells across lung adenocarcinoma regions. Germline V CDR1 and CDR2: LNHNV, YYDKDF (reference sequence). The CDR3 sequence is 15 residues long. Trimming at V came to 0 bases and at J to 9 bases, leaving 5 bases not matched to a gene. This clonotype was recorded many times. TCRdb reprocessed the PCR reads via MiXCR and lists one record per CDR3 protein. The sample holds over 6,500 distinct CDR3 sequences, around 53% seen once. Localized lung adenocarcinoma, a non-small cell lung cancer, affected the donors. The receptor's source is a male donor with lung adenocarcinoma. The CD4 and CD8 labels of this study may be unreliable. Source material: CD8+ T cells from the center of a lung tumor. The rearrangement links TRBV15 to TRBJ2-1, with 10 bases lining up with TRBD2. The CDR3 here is CATSRDGSGGGEQFF. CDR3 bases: TGTGCCACCAGCAGAGATGGGAGCGGGGGGGGTGAGCAGTTCTTC.